The 26 T cell receptor beta chains below were found in one sample sequenced in a study of Graves' ophthalmopathy and Graves' hyperthyroidism. Transcripts of RNA were the source for amplifying TCR beta CDR3 regions. Scientists carried out first-round RT-PCR using HTBI primers and then a second-round multiplex PCR. MiXCR was run by TCRdb on the multiplex PCR reads, yielding one entry per CDR3 protein. The sample has over a million distinct CDR3 sequences; 36% are singletons. Sequencing used peripheral blood or thyroid tissue (not recorded which). These TCRs come from an adult man with Graves' hyperthyroidism.

In this sample, this clonotype turned up many times. The chain is built from TRBV7-8 and TRBJ1-2, with no clear D. The V gene lost 5 bases and the J gene lost 8 bases, with 12 bases spanning the gap. Germline V gene sequence: CDR1 SGHVS, CDR2 FQNEAQ. There are 12 residues in the CDR3. CDR3 amino acids: CASSPIGSGYTF. In nucleotides, the CDR3 is TGTGCCAGCAGCCCTATCGGGTCAGGCTACACCTTC.

This clonotype was observed at least ten times. The chain couples TRBV6-4 to TRBJ1-5; 7 bases match TRBD1. The CDR3 has 13 amino acids. The germline CDR1 and CDR2 sequences are MRHNA and SNTAGT. After removal of 8 bases from V and 5 bases from J, the junction contained 6 bases not matched to a gene. DNA for the CDR3: TGTGCCAGCTCCCAGGGGGAGGATCAGCCCCAGCATTTT. Translating gives CASSQGEDQPQHF.

The chain is built from TRBV30 and TRBJ1-2, with D possibly being TRBD1 (5 bases). The germline V gene encodes CDR1 GTSNPN and CDR2 SVGIG (reference sequence). Trimming cost V 1 base and J 0 bases, with 12 bases left between them. The CDR3 length is 15 residues. This CDR3 reads CAWSAIDRANYGYTF. The CDR3 coding sequence is TGTGCCTGGAGTGCAATAGACAGAGCTAACTATGGCTACACCTTC.

This clonotype was seen a few times. The chain combines TRBV11-2 with TRBJ2-1, with 7 bases that match TRBD2. The length of the CDR3 is 14 residues. Looked up from germline, CDR1 is SGHAT and CDR2 is FQNNGV. V dropped 5 bases and J dropped 0; count of bases not matched to a gene: 1. The CDR3 DNA reads as TGTGCCAGCAGCCGACTAGCCTCCTACAATGAGCAGTTCTTC. Its translation: CASSRLASYNEQFF. Filled out from reference TRBV11-2 and TRBJ2-1, the complete variable domain reads EAGVAQSPRYKIIEKRQSVAFWCNPISGHATLYWYQQILGQGPKLLIQFQNNGVVDDSQLPKDRFSAERLKGVDSTLKIQPAKLEDSAVYLCASSRLASYNEQFFGPGTRLTVL.

This clonotype was observed many times. DNA of the CDR3: TGTGCCAGCAGCCGCCCGGGGACAGGTGGCTACACCTTC. Its translation is CASSRPGTGGYTF. The chain combines TRBV7-2 with TRBJ1-2; TRBD1 agrees at 8 bases. The length of the CDR3 is 13 residues. The V segment lost 5 bases and the J segment 7 bases; nucleotides outside the gene matches: 6. From germline, CDR1 is SGHTA and CDR2 FQGNSA.

The gene calls are TRBV4-1 and TRBJ1-2, with TRBD1 as a possible D gene (5 bases). V lost 0 bases, J lost 4 bases, and 15 bases lay in between. This CDR3 has 16 residues. Germline CDR1 and CDR2: MGHRA and YSYEKL. CDR3 amino acids: CASSQDQGFTRYGYTF. In nucleotides, the CDR3 is TGCGCCAGCAGCCAAGATCAGGGCTTTACCCGCTATGGCTACACCTTC.

V and J are TRBV15 and TRBJ1-4, with D unclear. The germline CDR1 and CDR2 sequences are LNHNV and YYDKDF (reference sequence). The length of the CDR3 is 14 residues. The V end was cut by 4 bases, the J end by 4 bases, with 10 bases between. CDR3 in DNA: TGTGCCACCAGCATCACCGGGCATAATGAAAAACTGTTTTTT. Amino acid sequence: CATSITGHNEKLFF. The variable domain in full, completed from reference TRBV15 and TRBJ1-4, reads DAMVIQNPRYQVTQFGKPVTLSCSQTLNHNVMYWYQQKSSQAPKLLFHYYDKDFNNEADTPDNFQSRRPNTSFCFLDIRSPGLGDTAMYLCATSITGHNEKLFFGSGTQLSVL.

The sample holds many counts of this clonotype. The V and J genes are TRBV7-2 and TRBJ2-5; weak D call: TRBD2 (7 bases). V lost 5 bases to trimming and J lost 4 bases, with 17 bases between them. The CDR3 sequence is 15 residues long. The germline CDR1 and CDR2 sequences are SGHTA and FQGNSA. The CDR3 reads CASSQTPGEGETQYF. The CDR3 nucleotides are TGTGCCAGCAGCCAGACCCCAGGGGAGGGAGAGACCCAGTACTTC.

As for this clonotype: Given a much more abundant clone one base away, this may be a read error. A read error is likely, as this CDR3 ends without the conserved phenylalanine or tryptophan. The chain is built from TRBV7-2 and TRBJ2-2; D remains unclear. Per the germline V gene, CDR1 is SGHTA and CDR2 is FQGNSA. The V and J ends lost 0 bases and 7 bases respectively, with 6 bases between them. CDR3 size: 13 residues. This CDR3 is CASSLAALGELFV. The DNA for the CDR3 is TGTGCCAGCAGCTTAGCGGCCCTCGGGGAGCTGTTTGTT.

The chain is built from TRBV7-3 and TRBJ2-5; 8 nucleotides line up with TRBD1. V lost 5 bases to trimming and J lost 9 bases; unmatched junction nucleotides: 17. Germline CDR1 and CDR2: SGHTA and FQGTGA. This CDR3 contains 16 residues. The CDR3 is CASSLDANRGVKAQYF. In DNA form, the CDR3 reads TGTGCCAGCAGCCTAGATGCGAACAGGGGGGTGAAGGCCCAGTACTTC.

This clonotype showed up just once. This sequence joins TRBV20-1 and TRBJ2-5; 8 nucleotides match TRBD2. Germline values: CDR1 DFQATT, CDR2 SNEGSKA (reference sequence). This CDR3 contains 15 residues. With V trimmed by 3 bases and J by 0 bases, 6 bases remained unmatched. Here the CDR3 DNA reads TGCAGTGCTAGCTCACTAGCGGAGTACCAAGAGACCCAGTACTTC. This sequence encodes CSASSLAEYQETQYF.

In regard to this clonotype: At one of its ends the junction is not consistent with the germline gene, which may arise from a read error. The V and J genes are TRBV10-3 and TRBJ2-5, with D maybe TRBD1 (6 bases). This CDR3 has 15 amino acids. Germline CDR1 reads ENHRY; CDR2 reads SYGVKD. For the CDR3, the DNA is TGTGCCAGCAGTGCACTAACAGGGACCCAAGAGACCCAGTACTTC. Protein sequence: CASSALTGTQETQYF.

This clonotype was counted between two and nine times. The chain joins TRBV29-1 to TRBJ1-2, with a tentative D call TRBD1 (6 bases). Looked up from germline, CDR1 is SQVTM and CDR2 is ANQGSEA. This CDR3 is built from 14 residues. With 5 bases removed from V and 7 bases from J, the gap between germline ends came to 20 bases. The CDR3 here is CSVRAGQGIAGYTF. The CDR3 nucleotides read TGCAGCGTTCGCGCAGGGCAGGGGATCGCTGGCTACACCTTC. Variable domain in full (rest from reference TRBV29-1 and TRBJ1-2): SAVISQKPSRDICQRGTSLTIQCQVDSQVTMMFWYRQQPGQSLTLIATANQGSEATYESGFVIDKFPISRPNLTFSTLTVSNMSPEDSSIYLCSVRAGQGIAGYTFGSGTRLTVV.

The table lists this clonotype with many counts. The J gene is TRBJ1-2, the V gene TRBV7-9; D is undetermined. Trimming took 5 bases from V and 8 from J, leaving 12 bases between them. CDR1 and CDR2 from the germline V gene are SEHNR and FQNEAQ (reference sequence). The CDR3 totals 12 residues. The CDR3 loop reads CASSQLSGGYTF. In DNA, the CDR3 is TGTGCCAGCAGCCAACTCTCGGGAGGCTACACCTTC. Based on the CDR3 plus reference TRBV7-9 and TRBJ1-2, the full variable domain is DTGVSQNPRHKITKRGQNVTFRCDPISEHNRLYWYRQTLGQGPEFLTYFQNEAQLEKSRLLSDRFSAERPKGSFSTLEIQRTEQGDSAMYLCASSQLSGGYTFGSGTRLTVV.

V is TRBV6-4 and J is TRBJ2-2; D remains unclear. V was shortened by 5 bases and J by 7 bases, with 11 bases between the two germline ends. There are 13 residues in the CDR3. Germline V lookup: CDR1 MRHNA, CDR2 SNTAGT. CDR3 nucleotide sequence: TGTGCCAGCAGTAGTGGCTCCCTCGGGGAGCTGTTTTTT. Encoded protein: CASSSGSLGELFF.

A word on this clonotype: A read error may explain this, as a much larger clone is one base away. This rearrangement joins TRBV11-1 to TRBJ2-5, with TRBD2 as a possible D gene (6 bases). V lost 7 bases and J lost 2, with 14 bases in between. There are 14 residues in the CDR3. Per germline, CDR1 SGHAT and CDR2 FQDESV (reference sequence). The CDR3 coding sequence is TGTGCCAGCAACATAAGGGACTCACAAGAGACCCAGTACTTC. Encoded protein: CASNIRDSQETQYF.

The chain combines TRBV19 with TRBJ2-5; 7 bases match TRBD1. Germline CDR1 LNHDA, CDR2 SQIVND (reference sequence). The CDR3 covers 15 residues. V trimming: 6 bases; J trimming: 4 bases; junction bases outside the gene matches: 11. The DNA of the CDR3 is TGTGCCAGTAGGGGAAACGACAGGGTGACAGAGACCCAGTACTTC. Its protein is CASRGNDRVTETQYF.

This clonotype was seen repeatedly, ten times or more. The chain uses TRBV19 and TRBJ1-2; D possibly corresponds to TRBD1 (5 bases). Germline assignment: CDR1 LNHDA and CDR2 SQIVND (reference sequence). V was shortened by 3 bases and J by 3 bases, with 8 bases between the two germline ends. This CDR3 is built from 13 residues. Written as DNA, the CDR3 is TGTGCCAGTAGTATCTCAGGGCACTATGGCTACACCTTC. It codes for CASSISGHYGYTF.

This chain joins TRBV20-1 and TRBJ2-7; D is possibly TRBD1 or TRBD2 (5 bases each). Trimming left V 7 bases short and J 4 bases short, with 14 bases between. The CDR3 covers 12 residues. Looked up from germline, CDR1 is DFQATT and CDR2 is SNEGSKA (reference sequence). CDR3 coding DNA: TGCAGTGTTACGCCGGGGCCTTACGAGCAGTACTTC. It encodes CSVTPGPYEQYF.

This clonotype has only a few counts. CDR3 residues: CASSLFRSNYGYTF. In nucleotides, the CDR3 is TGTGCCAGCAGTTTATTTCGGTCTAACTATGGCTACACCTTC. V usage is TRBV28 and J usage is TRBJ1-2; D remains unclear. Germline CDR1 is MDHEN and CDR2 is SYDVKM. The V and J ends lost 1 base and 0 bases respectively, with 6 bases between them. The CDR3 loop spans 14 amino acids.

The chain is built from TRBV10-3 and TRBJ1-1, with D maybe TRBD1 (6 bases). The CDR3 contains 14 residues. V was trimmed by 6 bases and J by 4 bases, leaving 15 bases between them. Germline V gene sequence: CDR1 ENHRY, CDR2 SYGVKD. The CDR3 DNA sequence: TGTGCCATCAGGCTCGGGGGCGCGGGCACTGAAGCTTTCTTT. Its protein product is CAIRLGGAGTEAFF.

This clonotype showed up many times. The chain joins TRBV29-1 to TRBJ1-2; D remains unclear. The CDR3 has 14 residues. The germline V gene encodes CDR1 SQVTM and CDR2 ANQGSEA. Trimming removed 0 bases from V and 2 bases from J, with 10 bases in between. DNA of the CDR3: TGCAGCGTTGAAGATTGGCACGACAACTATGGCTACACCTTC. Translating it yields CSVEDWHDNYGYTF.

The table lists this clonotype with many counts. The V call is TRBV12-3 or TRBV12-4, the J call TRBJ2-7; D possibly corresponds to TRBD2 (5 bases). The CDR3 is made up of 13 amino acids. V was pared by 4 bases and J by 3 bases, with 10 bases between. CDR3 in DNA: TGTGCCAGCAGTTCAGGACTGGACTACGAGCAGTACTTC. Amino acids: CASSSGLDYEQYF.

The rearrangement uses TRBV10-2 and TRBJ2-7; TRBD1 matches 7 bases. This CDR3 is 15 amino acids long. Germline V lookup: CDR1 WSHSY, CDR2 SAAADI. J lost 0 bases, V lost 6 bases, and 8 bases had no gene match. The chain's CDR3 is CASSSLGQNSYEQYF. The CDR3, as DNA: TGCGCCAGCAGCAGCCTGGGACAGAACTCCTACGAGCAGTACTTC.

With respect to this clonotype: This may be a read error: a much more frequent sequence differs by one nucleotide. V is TRBV25-1 and J is TRBJ1-6, with unresolved D. The CDR3 has 13 amino acids. The germline V gene encodes CDR1 MGHDK and CDR2 SYGVNS. This CDR3 is CASSGTFNPPLHF. In nucleotides, the CDR3 is TGTGCCAGCAGTGGCACCTTTAATCCACCCCTCCACTTT.

This chain joins TRBV10-3 and TRBJ2-2, with 8 bases aligning to TRBD1. After removal of 3 bases from V and 2 bases from J, the junction contained 8 bases not matched to a gene. The CDR3 totals 17 residues. The germline gives CDR1 ENHRY, CDR2 SYGVKD. The CDR3 sequence is CAISDEDRGPNTGELFF. As DNA, the CDR3 is TGTGCCATCAGTGATGAAGACAGGGGCCCCAACACCGGGGAGCTGTTTTTT.